This entry lists 9 T cell receptor beta chains sequenced from one sample in a study of T cell responses to AZD1222 COVID-19 vaccine. Data came from immunoSEQ multiplex PCR; TCRdb stores just in-frame clones and leaves some out. The data show some 150,000 clones, with around 90% seen just once and roughly 2.8% held by the top ten. This material consisted of peripheral blood, taken on day 0 of MenACWY control vaccination. The source of these receptors is an adult in good health.

CDR3: CSASLSGAKVAFF. In DNA, the CDR3 is TGCAGTGCTAGTCTTTCGGGGGCGAAAGTAGCTTTCTTT. The chain uses TRBV20-1 and TRBJ1-1; tentative D call: TRBD1 (6 bases). Germline V gene sequence: CDR1 DFQATT, CDR2 SNEGSKA (reference sequence). Trimming took 3 bases from V and 10 from J, leaving 18 bases between them. This CDR3 comprises 13 residues.

This chain joins TRBV7-8 and TRBJ2-3; 13 bases are shared with TRBD2. V trimming: 5 bases; J trimming: 0 bases; junction bases outside the gene matches: 8. The CDR3 totals 18 residues. Germline-derived CDR1 and CDR2 are SGHVS and FQNEAQ. CDR3 region: CASSAWTSGGRSTDTQYF. The CDR3 region has the DNA TGTGCCAGCAGCGCGTGGACTAGCGGGGGTCGAAGCACAGATACGCAGTATTTT.

This clone was detected a few times. The chain carries TRBV11-2 and TRBJ2-7, with D tentatively TRBD1 (5 bases). Germline V gene data show CDR1 as SGHAT and CDR2 as FQNNGV. With 1 base removed from V and 4 bases from J, the gap between germline ends came to 8 bases. The CDR3 consists of 13 residues. The CDR3 spells CASSLVAGYEQYF. Here the CDR3 DNA reads TGTGCCAGCAGCTTAGTGGCAGGGTACGAGCAGTACTTC.

The chain uses TRBV5-1 and TRBJ1-5; D is unresolved. Trimming pared 0 bases from V and 5 bases from J, leaving 6 bases between. There are 13 residues in the CDR3. Germline V lookup: CDR1 SGHRS, CDR2 YFSETQ. The CDR3 reads CASSLDTDQPQHF. DNA of the CDR3: TGCGCCAGCAGCTTGGACACCGATCAGCCCCAGCATTTT.

The V gene is TRBV29-1, the J gene TRBJ2-3; 8 bases line up with TRBD2. Germline assignment: CDR1 SQVTM and CDR2 ANQGSEA. The CDR3 covers 12 residues. J lost 5 bases, V lost 4 bases, and 2 bases had no gene match. The CDR3 protein is CSVAGGEDTQYF. CDR3 coding DNA: TGCAGCGTTGCCGGGGGGGAAGATACGCAGTATTTT.

The chain combines TRBV2 with TRBJ1-5; D uncertain. Germline V gives CDR1 SNHLY, CDR2 FYNNEI. V shed 4 bases and J shed 0 bases, with 7 bases lying between them. This CDR3 comprises 14 residues. The CDR3 DNA is TGTGCCAGCAGTGGCTCCCATAGCAATCAGCCCCAGCATTTT. Translating gives CASSGSHSNQPQHF.

The chain uses TRBV9 and TRBJ1-2, with a possible D match to TRBD1 (6 bases). V shed 3 bases and J shed 8 bases, with 14 bases lying between them. The CDR3 sequence is 13 residues long. CDR1 SGDLS and CDR2 YYNGEE come from the germline V gene. CDR3 amino acids: CASSGAGGGGYTF. CDR3 DNA sequence: TGTGCCAGCAGCGGCGCCGGGGGCGGCGGCTACACCTTC.

J is TRBJ1-5 and V is TRBV5-4; D call uncertain. The V gene lost 7 bases and the J gene lost 1 base, with 6 bases spanning the gap. There are 12 residues in the CDR3. From germline, CDR1 is SGHNT and CDR2 YYREEE (reference sequence). The CDR3 DNA sequence: TGTGCCAGCCTCTGGAGCAATCAGCCCCAGCATTTT. As protein: CASLWSNQPQHF.

Of note for this clone: Within the sample, other DNA sequences also encode this same CDR3. The V gene is TRBV19, the J gene TRBJ1-3; TRBD1 might be the D (5 bases). The CDR3 loop spans 14 amino acids. With 2 bases removed from V and 2 bases from J, the gap between germline ends came to 7 bases. Germline V CDR1 and CDR2: LNHDA, SQIVND (reference sequence). The CDR3 reads CASSISGAGNTIYF. CDR3 coding DNA: TGTGCCAGTAGTATATCGGGGGCTGGAAACACCATATATTTT.